This T cell receptor (beta chain) was observed in a study of blood T cell repertoires in COVID-19. Study details: Collection of acute and convalescent COVID-19 samples took place in the United States, Italy and Spain. Nucleic acid was either cDNA or gDNA, and it came from T cells, B-cell-depleted T cells, or PBMCs.

The CDR3 is 15 residues long. V lost 2 bases and J lost 3, with 11 bases in between. CDR1 SGHNT and CDR2 YYREEE come from the germline V gene (reference sequence). Authors' processing steps: Amplifying reference gene primers gave estimates of nucleated cell counts. Profiling relied on immunoSEQ multiplex PCR, and the TCRdb table lists in-frame clones only, not all of them. V and J calls and clone size are as listed in that table; D and trimming were resolved from the DNA. The profile shows about 73,000 clones, 75% to 90% of them singletons. The TCR sequence derives from a man older than 75 with active or convalescent COVID-19. Sequencing used peripheral blood. J is TRBJ1-4 and V is TRBV5-4, with a weak D call TRBD1 (6 bases). The chain's CDR3 is CASSFKQGANEKLFF. For the CDR3, the DNA is TGTGCCAGCAGCTTCAAACAGGGCGCTAATGAAAAACTGTTTTTT.